Below are 27 T cell receptor beta chains sequenced from a single sample in a study of T cells expressing NK-cell markers. TCRdb re-called the 5' RACE reads and shows each CDR3 protein once, DNA omitted. This sample contains about 260,000 distinct CDR3 sequences. The specimen sequenced was blood T cells: a sorted CD56 or NKG2C T cell subset, CD4+ or CD8+ T cells, or bulk PBMC T cells (not recorded which). These receptors were taken from a woman aged 18 to 75 in good health.

The rearrangement uses TRBV7-2 and TRBJ1-6; as DNA is missing, the TRBD1 call by TCRdb cannot be tested. CDR3 length equals 14 residues. Looked up from germline, CDR1 is SGHTA and CDR2 is FQGNSA. CDR3: CASSLIAGNSPLHF.

The chain is built from TRBV20-1 and TRBJ2-3. This CDR3 comprises 14 residues. Germline CDR1 and CDR2: DFQATT and SNEGSKA (reference sequence). This CDR3 is CSARDPWGTDTQYF.

The V and J genes are TRBV12-3 or TRBV12-4 and TRBJ2-2. This CDR3 spans 14 amino acids. The CDR3 sequence is CASSLLENTGELFF.

The J gene is TRBJ2-7, the V gene TRBV20-1; the TCRdb call, TRBD2, lacks DNA for checking. From germline, CDR1 is DFQATT and CDR2 SNEGSKA (reference sequence). The CDR3 spans 14 residues. CDR3 protein: CSARPSGGSYEQYF.

The chain combines TRBV29-1 with TRBJ2-6; TCRdb gives TRBD1 as the D gene, but with no DNA this cannot be confirmed. Germline loops: CDR1 SQVTM, CDR2 ANQGSEA. The CDR3 runs to 14 residues. The chain's CDR3 is CSVVGGPGANVLTF.

The rearrangement uses TRBV5-4 and TRBJ2-3; lacking DNA, the TRBD2 call made by TCRdb goes unchecked. Germline-derived CDR1 and CDR2 are SGHNT and YYREEE (reference sequence). The CDR3 runs 15 residues. The CDR3 sequence is CASSFMLAATDTQYF.

The V and J genes are TRBV20-1 and TRBJ2-5; the TRBD2 assignment by TCRdb is unverifiable without DNA. The germline V gene has CDR1 DFQATT and CDR2 SNEGSKA (reference sequence). This CDR3 is 12 amino acids long. The CDR3 region is CSANRLSETQYF.

The CDR3 loop is CASGLRTGSRQPQHF. The chain employs TRBV12-3 or TRBV12-4 and TRBJ1-5; with no DNA, the TCRdb D assignment of TRBD1 cannot be verified. The CDR3 has 15 amino acids.

The gene calls are TRBV5-1 and TRBJ1-1; lacking DNA, the TRBD1 call made by TCRdb goes unchecked. From germline, CDR1 is SGHRS and CDR2 YFSETQ. CDR3 length equals 16 residues. Here the CDR3 reads CASSLSRRGNEAEAFF.

The chain joins TRBV4-3 to TRBJ2-1. CDR3 length: 14 residues. Germline-derived CDR1 and CDR2 are LGHNA and YSLEER. The CDR3 loop is CASSQEPTQREQFF.

The chain recombines TRBV7-2 with TRBJ2-1; there is no DNA to check the TCRdb D call of TRBD1. CDR1 is SGHTA, CDR2 FQGNSA, per germline. The CDR3 loop spans 15 amino acids. CDR3 protein: CASSLSLGPFDEQFF.

The V gene is TRBV10-3, the J gene TRBJ2-3; lacking DNA, the TRBD2 call made by TCRdb goes unchecked. The CDR3 has 17 amino acids. Germline V lookup: CDR1 ENHRY, CDR2 SYGVKD. CDR3 in amino acids: CAISESLGGSRADTQYF.

The chain links TRBV28 to TRBJ2-5; TCRdb's assignment of TRBD1 cannot be checked, as there is no DNA. The CDR3 sequence is 15 residues long. Germline-derived CDR1 and CDR2 are MDHEN and SYDVKM. The CDR3 sequence is CASSLIGTAEETQYF.

The chain uses TRBV10-3 and TRBJ2-2; without DNA, the TCRdb call of TRBD1 cannot be checked. The CDR3 spans 15 residues. CDR1 and CDR2 (germline): ENHRY, SYGVKD. CDR3 in amino acids: CAIKTGGANTGELFF.

The chain employs TRBV12-3 or TRBV12-4 and TRBJ2-1; the TCRdb call, TRBD1, lacks DNA for checking. There are 13 residues in the CDR3. CDR3 in amino acids: CASSLGQSNEQFF.

The J gene is TRBJ1-4, the V gene TRBV20-1. The CDR3 totals 13 residues. Germline V gives CDR1 DFQATT, CDR2 SNEGSKA (reference sequence). CDR3 residues: CSARRQSGEKLFF.

The chain is built from TRBV5-1 and TRBJ2-2; TCRdb lists TRBD1, though no DNA is available to test this call. This CDR3 has 14 residues. Germline lookup yields CDR1 SGHRS and CDR2 YFSETQ. CDR3 in amino acids: CASSEDRVYGELFF. Variable domain in full (rest from reference TRBV5-1 and TRBJ2-2): KAGVTQTPRYLIKTRGQQVTLSCSPISGHRSVSWYQQTPGQGLQFLFEYFSETQRNKGNFPGRFSGRQFSNSRSEMNVSTLELGDSALYLCASSEDRVYGELFFGEGSRLTVL.

The J gene is TRBJ2-7, the V gene TRBV28. The CDR3 contains 11 residues. Germline CDR1 and CDR2: MDHEN and SYDVKM. CDR3 in amino acids: CASSLQDEQYF.

CDR3 sequence: CSATGSGTANQPQHF. The rearrangement links TRBV20-1 to TRBJ1-5; TCRdb selects TRBD1, and the lack of DNA leaves this call unchecked. There are 15 residues in the CDR3. Germline assignment: CDR1 DFQATT and CDR2 SNEGSKA (reference sequence).

J is TRBJ2-3 and V is TRBV4-2; the D gene TCRdb calls, TRBD1, cannot be checked with no DNA. CDR1 and CDR2 (germline): LGHNA, YNFKEQ. This CDR3 comprises 16 residues. CDR3 region: CASSQEQTGVTDTQYF.

V gene TRBV6-2 or TRBV6-3 combines with J gene TRBJ2-1; without DNA, the TCRdb call of TRBD1 cannot be checked. CDR3 length equals 15 residues. Germline-derived CDR1 and CDR2 are MNHEY and SVGEGT. CDR3 in amino acids: CASSPGVPSYNEQFF.

This chain uses TRBV11-2 with TRBJ2-3. From germline, CDR1 is SGHAT and CDR2 FQNNGV. The CDR3 sequence is 14 residues long. The CDR3 sequence: CASSFNPSTDTQYF.

This chain connects TRBV12-3 or TRBV12-4 to TRBJ1-4. CDR3 length: 18 residues. CDR3 region: CASSLGLVGYRSNEKLFF.

This chain uses TRBV4-2 with TRBJ2-1. The CDR3 length is 12 residues. Germline V gene data show CDR1 as LGHNA and CDR2 as YNFKEQ. The CDR3 region is CASSPRRDEQFF.

The chain links TRBV12-3 or TRBV12-4 to TRBJ2-1; there is no DNA to check the TCRdb D call of TRBD1. CDR3 length: 16 residues. The CDR3 loop is CASSFDRPLSYNEQFF.

The chain employs TRBV11-2 and TRBJ1-6; TCRdb designates TRBD1, a call that cannot be tested without DNA. Per germline, CDR1 SGHAT and CDR2 FQNNGV. The CDR3 loop spans 15 amino acids. The CDR3 protein is CASKLQRGDNSPLHF.

This chain joins TRBV20-1 and TRBJ2-5; as DNA is missing, the TRBD1 call by TCRdb cannot be tested. The CDR3 totals 12 residues. Germline V gene sequence: CDR1 DFQATT, CDR2 SNEGSKA (reference sequence). This chain's CDR3 is CSARPRGETQYF.